The T cell receptor (beta chain) described here comes from a study of cytotoxic CD8 clonotypes in ibrutinib-treated CLL. Whole-study findings and limits: Baseline levels of clonality went above those of age-matched healthy donors and moved with circulating CD8+ T-cell counts.

The data were produced by immunoSEQ multiplex PCR, yet TCRdb's version contains in-frame clones alone and is incomplete. The sample lists a few hundred thousand clones, around four fifths occurring once. The CDR3 is made up of 15 amino acids. V was cut by 0 bases and J by 3 bases, with 11 bases left in between. Per the germline V gene, CDR1 is SGHAT and CDR2 is FQNNGV. Remarks on this clone: Its antigen is currently unknown.

The clonotype originates from a human donor with chronic lymphocytic leukemia. The sequenced sample was PBMCs, obtained before ibrutinib treatment. The chain combines TRBV11-2 with TRBJ1-2; D is unresolved. Here the CDR3 DNA reads TGTGCCAGCAGCTTAGATATGGGGTTTTACTATGGCTACACCTTC. It yields the protein CASSLDMGFYYGYTF.